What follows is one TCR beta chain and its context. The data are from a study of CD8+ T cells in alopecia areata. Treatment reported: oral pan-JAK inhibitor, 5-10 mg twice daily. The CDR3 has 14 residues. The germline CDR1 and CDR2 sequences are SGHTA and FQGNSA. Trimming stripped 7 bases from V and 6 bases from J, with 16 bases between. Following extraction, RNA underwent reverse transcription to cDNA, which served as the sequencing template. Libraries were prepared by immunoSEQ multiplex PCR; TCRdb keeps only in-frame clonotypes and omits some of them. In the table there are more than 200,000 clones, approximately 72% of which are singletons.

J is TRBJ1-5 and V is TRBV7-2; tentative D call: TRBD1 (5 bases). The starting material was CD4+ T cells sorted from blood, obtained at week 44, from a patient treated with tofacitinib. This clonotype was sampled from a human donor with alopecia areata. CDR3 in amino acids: CASTTGGGGQPQHF. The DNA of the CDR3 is TGTGCCAGCACCACCGGGGGTGGCGGTCAGCCCCAGCATTTT.